The source of this TCR beta chain is a study of cytomegalovirus exposure and HLA in healthy donors. Study information: A data release that came early held approximately 92 million unique TCRs from HLA-typed donors.

Amplification used 60 Vbeta primers and 13 Jbeta primers. Produced via immunoSEQ multiplex PCR; TCRdb's table is partial and in-frame only. The sample has approximately 170,000 clones, approximately 88% seen once; the top ten hold roughly 1.2%. With regard to this clone: The antigen remains unidentified.

This CDR3 comprises 18 residues. Germline CDR1 and CDR2: LGHNA and YSLEER. The V and J ends lost 0 bases and 0 bases, in that order; junction bases with no gene match: 3. The study, taken as a whole, reports: A later look showed TCR association rates differing by HLA locus, highest for DRB1 and lowest for HLA-C. Among donors in an Asian-associated ancestry cluster, a later analysis reportedly found fewer N-insertions than the roughly 700-donor mean.

This clonotype originated in a boy between 2 and 15 years old in good health and CMV-seronegative. The rearrangement links TRBV4-3 to TRBJ2-4, with TRBD2 matching 12 bases. The sequencing input was PBMCs. The CDR3 nucleotides are TGCGCCAGCAGCCAAGAACAGACTAGCGGGGGAGCCAAAAACATTCAGTACTTC. Translation: CASSQEQTSGGAKNIQYF.